This T cell receptor (beta chain) was captured in a study of long-term antiretroviral therapy in people with HIV (dated by TCRdb to the early 2020s). As for the study more broadly: Collection of the earliest samples took place about a decade ahead of the 2015 WHO recommendation for immediate ART, at a time when ART was typically delayed until CD4 counts fell. A retrospective serial study tested whether changes in peripheral blood TRB repertoire composition and diversity were associated with ART initiation and durable HIV suppression. Among the approximately 30 participants with HIV, fewer than twelve were female. No cross-contamination during QIAcube processing turned up in test extractions that ran a monoclonal T-cell line alongside some 34 polyclonal samples. From over 25 adults with confirmed HIV infection, the cohort provided 192 cryopreserved PBMC samples, gathered serially across a mean of approximately six years (range 1-12). Paper-wide results and their limitations: Narrower CDR3 length ranges were observed in HIV repertoires than in controls, and an antigen-experienced repertoire with only a slight naive shift after ART was suggested by the network structure. A significant increase in TRB diversity was found to be associated with ART initiation, although TRB diversity was observed to remain significantly below that of transplant donor controls even after long-term ART. At every time point, the repertoire was dominated by expanded TRB clones first identified before ART initiation, although this dominance fluctuated and, in many PLHIV, declined after ART. No data were available on ART adherence, viral resistance or therapy changes, limiting inferences about post-ART repertoire changes. Limited PBMC availability meant only the TCR beta chain was sequenced, without alpha chain pairing. Because pre-ART samples had limited cell numbers, profiling was done on unsorted PBMC rather than on sorted CD4+ and CD8+ T cells. The samples were dated from the mid-2000s to the late 2010s, and the ART regimens that were used may be less effective than current ART regimens.

To be included, a participant needed at least one PBMC sample from before ART initiation plus at least two post-ART samples. All participants with HIV were treated in the United States of America. Before DNA extraction, cryopreserved samples of about 0.9-11 million PBMC were thawed and washed. At the time of the earliest PBMC sample for each participant with HIV, ages ranged from roughly 23 to 60 years. Each participant contributed PBMC samples from 1-4 timepoints before ART initiation and 2-8 timepoints after ART initiation, with a median of 7 samples. Serial HIV viral load, CD4+ T-cell count, ART history and demographic data were obtained for every participant. Genomic DNA was extracted from unsorted PBMC with a Qiagen kit on a QIAcube, with processing performed in batches of 12 samples. Looking up the germline V gene yields CDR1 SQVTM and CDR2 ANQGSEA. V lost 7 bases and J lost 6 bases, and the count of bases not matched to a germline gene is 14. The CDR3 runs 14 residues from the cysteine to the phenylalanine. Only the CDR3 DNA stays, 42 bases, in frame from base 1.

For this clone: Its antigen remains unidentified. Within one base of it there is no much larger clone, and no base qualities were kept.

The immunoSEQ hsTCRB v3.0 assay was used at survey level resolution to sequence the TRB variable region. The target sequencing depth for TRB was about 40,000-50,000 T-cell genomes per sample. TRB libraries were pooled and sequenced on an Illumina MiSeq using a v3 150-cycle kit. In the paper's pipeline: Repertoire analysis ran in R within a reproducible Nextflow workflow covering QC, data transformation and analysis. LymphoSeq2, an R package for AIRR-Seq data exploration, was used to implement custom analyses. A few samples that produced fewer than 5000 total TRB sequences were removed, so some 190 HIV repertoires were analyzed. Among the 188 retained HIV repertoires, 59 were collected before ART initiation and 120 to 140 were collected after ART initiation. Repertoires were downsampled to 5000 TRB nucleotide sequences, with summary statistics averaged over 100 downsampling iterations. The analysis kept only TRB sequences whose CDR3 regions were at least seven amino acids long. Diversity was assessed using a clonality score derived from Shannon entropy and using the Gini coefficient. In the repertoire networks, any two of the top 5000 CDR3 amino acid sequences were linked whenever the two sequences differed by an edit distance of one. GLIPH2 predicted antigen specificity groups and MHC restriction for TRB CDR3 amino acid sequences. CDR3 amino acid sequences were matched against VDJdb and McPAS-TCR to flag known CMV, EBV, HIV or tissue antigen associations. Pre-ART, post-ART and control groups were compared with Wilcoxon signed-rank tests and Holm-Bonferroni correction. The source is immuneACCESS, and TCRdb retained only in-frame sequences with V and J called. Part of the clones is not carried over; for the studies checked, unresolved V genes explain less than half of this, and the remainder is unexplained. Clone size and the V and J calls come from that table; the DNA yielded D and trimming. The sample includes 20,000 to 30,000 clones, with about 85% observed a single time. Around 4% of the sample rests with the top ten.

This receptor was taken from a woman in her twenties or thirties with HIV. The source was unsorted PBMCs, collected 1.9 years after starting antiretroviral therapy. The chain is assembled from TRBV29-1 and TRBJ2-5; the junction holds 7 bases that match TRBD1. In nucleotide form, the sequence is TGCAGCGCCGGACAGGATCTAGGGTGGAAGACCCAGTACTTC. Its translation is CSAGQDLGWKTQYF.